These 25 T cell receptor beta chains share one sample of origin, sequenced in a study of blood T cell repertoires in COVID-19. The method was immunoSEQ multiplex PCR; TCRdb's version includes in-frame clones alone and lacks a portion of them. The sample records roughly 310,000 clones, 90% being singletons. The specimen was PBMCs or T cells enriched from blood (not recorded which). These receptors were obtained from a man aged 55 to 70 who had recovered from COVID-19.

The rearrangement joins TRBV7-2 to TRBJ2-6, with unresolved D. The germline V and J ends were trimmed by 5 bases and 7 bases, with 9 bases remaining between them. Germline loops: CDR1 SGHTA, CDR2 FQGNSA. The CDR3 spans 13 residues. The CDR3 sequence: CASSESRANVLTF. For the CDR3, the DNA is TGTGCCAGCAGCGAATCGAGAGCCAACGTCCTGACTTTC.

This clone has just a few counts. J is TRBJ1-5 and V is TRBV28; tentative D call: TRBD1 (5 bases). The V end was cut by 5 bases, the J end by 6 bases, with 17 bases between. CDR3 size: 15 residues. Germline assignment: CDR1 MDHEN and CDR2 SYDVKM. CDR3 sequence: CASSASGGWGQPQHF. The CDR3 DNA reads as TGTGCCAGCAGTGCCTCCGGGGGATGGGGTCAGCCCCAGCATTTT.

This chain connects TRBV7-9 to TRBJ1-1; 7 bases map to TRBD1. Germline trimming cut 6 bases from V and 0 bases from J; bases unmatched to any gene: 7. Germline-derived CDR1 and CDR2 are SEHNR and FQNEAQ (reference sequence). The length of the CDR3 is 15 residues. In DNA, the CDR3 is TGTGCCAGCAGTTTGCCGACAGGGTTGAACACTGAAGCTTTCTTT. Its translation: CASSLPTGLNTEAFF.

This sequence joins TRBV5-4 and TRBJ1-2; TRBD1 aligns across 7 bases. The CDR3 is 16 residues long. With 4 bases clipped from V and 1 base from J, the junction kept 10 bases outside the gene matches. Per germline, CDR1 SGHNT and CDR2 YYREEE (reference sequence). The CDR3 spells CASSVDRQGSNYGYTF. The CDR3 DNA is TGTGCCAGCAGCGTAGATCGACAGGGAAGTAACTATGGCTACACCTTC.

The V call is TRBV6-2 or TRBV6-3, the J call TRBJ1-3; D is unresolved. This CDR3 contains 14 residues. The V gene lost 5 bases and the J gene lost 0 bases, with 8 bases spanning the gap. CDR1 MNHEY and CDR2 SVGEGT come from the germline V gene. In nucleotides, the CDR3 is TGTGCCAGCAGTCGCCACAGCTCTGGAAACACCATATATTTT. Residues: CASSRHSSGNTIYF.

This chain links TRBV7-9 with TRBJ1-2; TRBD1 is a possible D gene (5 bases). The CDR3 is made up of 14 amino acids. V dropped 4 bases and J dropped 8 bases, with 17 bases sitting between them. The germline gives CDR1 SEHNR, CDR2 FQNEAQ (reference sequence). This CDR3 reads CASSYRGEREGYTF. The CDR3 DNA sequence: TGTGCCAGCAGCTACCGGGGGGAACGGGAAGGCTACACCTTC.

Note on this clone: One end of the junction varies from germline; a read error may be responsible. The J gene is TRBJ1-3, the V gene TRBV28; D unresolved. Looked up from germline, CDR1 is MDHEN and CDR2 is SYDVKM. The CDR3 extends over 15 amino acids. CDR3 residues: CASRPQWLSGNTIYF. CDR3 DNA: TGTGCAAGCAGGCCCCAATGGCTCTCTGGAAACACCATATATTTT.

The V call is TRBV7-2, the J call TRBJ1-1; D not certain. Germline values: CDR1 SGHTA, CDR2 FQGNSA. V gave up 2 bases and J gave up 6 bases, with 13 bases separating them. This CDR3 region has 14 residues. CDR3: CASSLNGLQAEAFF. CDR3 nucleotides: TGTGCCAGCAGCTTAAATGGGCTGCAGGCTGAAGCTTTCTTT.

The rearrangement joins TRBV28 to TRBJ1-2; 7 bases are a match to TRBD1. The V and J ends lost 5 bases and 5 bases, in that order; junction bases with no gene match: 2. This CDR3 is built from 12 residues. CDR1 and CDR2 (germline): MDHEN, SYDVKM. CDR3 DNA: TGTGCCAGCAGTGGACAGGATTATGGCTACACCTTC. This translates into CASSGQDYGYTF.

This clone occurred once. The chain combines TRBV5-6 with TRBJ2-7, with D maybe TRBD1 (6 bases). The CDR3 runs 14 residues. The V and J ends lost 4 bases and 6 bases respectively, with 17 bases between them. Germline CDR1 is SGHDT and CDR2 is YYEEEE. CDR3 DNA sequence: TGTGCCAGCAGCAGTGACAGGTTGGGCGCCGAGCAGTACTTC. Translated: CASSSDRLGAEQYF. Complete variable domain (other parts from reference TRBV5-6 and TRBJ2-7): DAGVTQSPTHLIKTRGQQVTLRCSPKSGHDTVSWYQQALGQGPQFIFQYYEEEERQRGNFPDRFSGHQFPNYSSELNVNALLLGDSALYLCASSSDRLGAEQYFGPGTRLTVT.

The chain is built from TRBV27 and TRBJ2-3, with D unclear. This CDR3 comprises 18 residues. Looked up from germline, CDR1 is MNHEY and CDR2 is SMNVEV (reference sequence). V was cut by 2 bases and J by 4 bases, with 22 bases left in between. This CDR3 is CASSLQSPGEVPPDTQYF. The DNA of the CDR3 is TGTGCCAGCAGTTTACAATCCCCTGGTGAGGTCCCCCCAGATACGCAGTATTTT.

V and J are TRBV9 and TRBJ1-1, with D possibly being TRBD1 (5 bases). V lost 1 base and J 6 bases, leaving 10 bases between the germline ends. Per the germline V gene, CDR1 is SGDLS and CDR2 is YYNGEE. CDR3 length equals 13 residues. The CDR3 bases are TGTGCCAGCAGCGTACAGGGAGGGGCTGAAGCTTTCTTT. It is translated as CASSVQGGAEAFF.

V is TRBV11-3 and J is TRBJ1-1; no reliable D call. V lost 1 base and J 8 bases, leaving 11 bases between the germline ends. Looked up from germline, CDR1 is SGHNT and CDR2 is YENEEA. The CDR3 has 13 residues. Here the CDR3 reads CASSLGRQAEAFF. The CDR3 coding sequence is TGTGCCAGCAGCTTAGGAAGGCAGGCCGAAGCTTTCTTT.

This chain joins TRBV5-6 and TRBJ2-7; 7 bases line up with TRBD2. Unmatched junction bases numbered 8, after V lost 2 bases and J lost 0 bases. Germline assignment: CDR1 SGHDT and CDR2 YYEEEE. CDR3 length: 16 residues. CDR3 amino acids: CASSFSSAGNSYEQYF. CDR3 DNA: TGTGCCAGCAGCTTTAGTTCAGCGGGGAACTCCTACGAGCAGTACTTC. Together with reference TRBV5-6 and TRBJ2-7, the CDR3 gives the full variable domain: DAGVTQSPTHLIKTRGQQVTLRCSPKSGHDTVSWYQQALGQGPQFIFQYYEEEERQRGNFPDRFSGHQFPNYSSELNVNALLLGDSALYLCASSFSSAGNSYEQYFGPGTRLTVT.

This sequence joins TRBV1 and TRBJ2-1; the table's D gene call, TRBD2, was not cross checked with the DNA. TRBV1 is recorded as a pseudogene. This CDR3 is 15 amino acids long. This CDR3 reads CTSSQFGLDYNEQFF. For the CDR3, the DNA is TGCACCAGCAGCCAGTTCGGACTAGATTACAATGAGCAGTTCTTC.

The gene calls are TRBV9 and TRBJ2-1; 13 nucleotides agree with TRBD2. The CDR3 is 17 residues long. Per the germline V gene, CDR1 is SGDLS and CDR2 is YYNGEE. Trimming removed 3 bases from V and 4 bases from J; junction bases left unmatched: 7. The CDR3 here is CASSARGLAGTYNEQFF. Here the CDR3 DNA reads TGTGCCAGCAGCGCGAGGGGACTAGCGGGGACTTACAATGAGCAGTTCTTC.

Written as DNA, the CDR3 is TGTGCCAGCAGCCACGGACAGGGAGGCACCGGGGAGCTGTTTTTT. Translation gives CASSHGQGGTGELFF. The rearrangement links TRBV14 to TRBJ2-2; 8 bases match TRBD1. Germline trimming cut 3 bases from V and 4 bases from J; bases unmatched to any gene: 4. From germline, CDR1 is SGHDN and CDR2 FVKESK. The CDR3 loop spans 15 amino acids.

The CDR3 DNA reads as TGTGCCAGCAGTCGGACAGGAGTCGAGCAGTACTTC. Protein: CASSRTGVEQYF. V gene TRBV11-3 combines with J gene TRBJ2-7; 7 positions agree with TRBD1. CDR1 is SGHNT, CDR2 YENEEA, per germline. The V segment lost 6 bases and the J segment 6 bases; nucleotides outside the gene matches: 5. CDR3 length: 12 residues. Together with reference TRBV11-3 and TRBJ2-7, the CDR3 gives the full variable domain: EAGVVQSPRYKIIEKKQPVAFWCNPISGHNTLYWYLQNLGQGPELLIRYENEEAVDDSQLPKDRFSAERLKGVDSTLKIQPAELGDSAVYLCASSRTGVEQYFGPGTRLTVT.

The sample holds one count of this clone. V usage is TRBV2 and J usage is TRBJ1-5, with 7 bases fitting TRBD1. The CDR3 sequence is 18 residues long. V shed 0 bases, J shed 0 bases, and the junction held 8 bases outside the gene matches. CDR1 and CDR2 (germline): SNHLY, FYNNEI. The CDR3 DNA reads TGTGCCAGCAGTGAAGCCCCCCCGGGACAGTATAGCAATCAGCCCCAGCATTTT. This gives the protein CASSEAPPGQYSNQPQHF. Full variable domain (rest looked up from reference TRBV2 and TRBJ1-5): EPEVTQTPSHQVTQMGQEVILRCVPISNHLYFYWYRQILGQKVEFLVSFYNNEISEKSEIFDDQFSVERPDGSNFTLKIRSTKLEDSAMYFCASSEAPPGQYSNQPQHFGDGTRLSIL.

This chain joins TRBV18 and TRBJ2-1, with a tentative D call TRBD2 (7 bases). In germline, CDR1 is KGHSH, CDR2 LQKENI. The CDR3 runs 21 residues. The ends were cut back, 5 bases at V and 0 bases at J, with 29 bases in the middle. CDR3 in amino acids: CASSKVTMAGAITGSYNEQFF. The CDR3 DNA follows: TGTGCCAGCTCAAAGGTGACTATGGCGGGGGCCATCACCGGCTCCTACAATGAGCAGTTCTTC.

The chain has TRBV7-9 and TRBJ1-2, with 7 positions matching TRBD1. The germline V gene has CDR1 SEHNR and CDR2 FQNEAQ (reference sequence). CDR3 length: 17 amino acids. The V and J ends lost 4 bases and 0 bases, in that order; junction bases with no gene match: 11. CDR3 bases: TGTGCCAGCAGCTATCAGGGGGGAGAAGCCTCTAACTATGGCTACACCTTC. It is translated as CASSYQGGEASNYGYTF.

This clone turned up a few times. This chain joins TRBV3-1 (or the pseudogene TRBV3-2) and TRBJ1-1, with a weak D call TRBD1 (6 bases). Trimming took off 0 bases at V and 1 base at J, with 9 bases between the two ends. CDR1 and CDR2 from the germline V gene are LGHDT and YNNKEL (reference sequence). There are 15 residues in the CDR3. The CDR3 region has the DNA TGTGCCAGCAGCCAAGAGGACAGACGGAACACTGAAGCTTTCTTT. Translated, it gives CASSQEDRRNTEAFF.

This clone was recorded once. V gene TRBV15 combines with J gene TRBJ2-5; TRBD2 matches at 9 bases. The CDR3 is 20 amino acids. The V and J ends lost 3 bases and 5 bases, in that order; junction bases with no gene match: 22. Germline values: CDR1 LNHNV, CDR2 YYDKDF (reference sequence). Written as DNA, the CDR3 is TGTGCCACCAGCAGGACCAGGATTGCCGGGACTAGCAGGATTGTTGAGACCCAGTACTTC. This codes for CATSRTRIAGTSRIVETQYF.

CDR3 sequence (DNA): TGTGCCAGCAGCCAAGAGGCTAGCGGGAGGTGGGATGAGCAGTTCTTC. Its translation is CASSQEASGRWDEQFF. The J gene is TRBJ2-1, the V gene TRBV3-1 (or the pseudogene TRBV3-2), with 11 bases fitting TRBD2. Germline lookup yields CDR1 LGHDT and CDR2 YNNKEL (reference sequence). This CDR3 contains 16 residues. With 0 bases clipped from V and 8 bases from J, the junction kept 6 bases outside the gene matches.

The chain has TRBV2 and TRBJ2-5; 8 bases agree with TRBD2. Trimming at V came to 11 bases and at J to 5 bases, leaving 10 bases not matched to a gene. The CDR3 is 13 residues long. Germline V gene sequence: CDR1 SNHLY, CDR2 FYNNEI. CDR3 DNA sequence: TGTGCCGGAAGCGCGGGAGGCGGTGAGACCCAGTACTTC. Translated: CAGSAGGGETQYF.